A single sample is the source of the 5 T cell receptor beta chains below, sequenced in a study of T cell repertoires in cytomegalovirus infection. TCRdb fed the reads into MiXCR, producing one record per CDR3 protein. Of around 490,000 distinct CDR3 sequences listed, around a quarter were seen once; the top ten hold around 14%. Material for sequencing was PBMCs. The receptor set was obtained from a human donor in good health (CMV status not recorded). Some clones in this sample may be carry-over from other donors' samples.

Ten or more counts support this clonotype. The chain links TRBV24-1 to TRBJ2-3, with D possibly TRBD2 on 5 matching bases. The V gene's germline CDR1 is KGHDR and CDR2 SFDVKD. CDR3 length: 17 amino acids. With 3 bases removed from V and 4 bases from J, the gap between germline ends came to 19 bases. CDR3 nucleotide sequence: TGTGCCACCAGTGATCCTCTGTCCCTTCACGGGGCAGATACGCAGTATTTT. Translation gives CATSDPLSLHGADTQYF.

The chain has TRBV28 and TRBJ2-1; unclear D gene. CDR3 length: 13 amino acids. CDR1 is MDHEN, CDR2 SYDVKM, per germline. Between the trimmed V and J ends, which lost 6 bases and 8 bases, there was a span of 14 bases. The CDR3 region is CASSLSPADEQFF. In DNA, the CDR3 is TGTGCCAGCAGCCTCTCCCCAGCTGATGAGCAGTTCTTC.

This clonotype was observed a few times. The chain joins TRBV7-9 to TRBJ2-7; 8 bases agree with TRBD2. Germline V lookup: CDR1 SEHNR, CDR2 FQNEAQ (reference sequence). V gave up 5 bases and J gave up 5 bases; unmatched junction bases: 14. CDR3 length: 16 residues. CDR3 nucleotide sequence: TGTGCCAGCAGCCCGTTAACGAGTAGCGGGAAAGACGAGCAGTACTTC. This translates into CASSPLTSSGKDEQYF.

This clonotype was recorded a few times. The V call is TRBV5-1, the J call TRBJ1-1, with TRBD1 identical over 7 bases. From germline, CDR1 is SGHRS and CDR2 YFSETQ. This CDR3 region has 14 residues. The V segment lost 4 bases and the J segment 3 bases; nucleotides outside the gene matches: 6. CDR3 residues: CASSPGGKDTEAFF. CDR3 bases: TGCGCCAGCAGCCCAGGGGGTAAGGACACTGAAGCTTTCTTT.

In its sample, this clonotype was seen a few times. V is TRBV12-3 or TRBV12-4 and J is TRBJ2-3; 10 bases fit TRBD2. CDR3 length: 12 amino acids. V lost 3 bases to trimming and J lost 14 bases; unmatched junction nucleotides: 5. CDR3 sequence reads: CASSFLAGEPYF. For the CDR3, the DNA is TGTGCCAGCAGTTTTCTAGCGGGAGAGCCGTATTTT.